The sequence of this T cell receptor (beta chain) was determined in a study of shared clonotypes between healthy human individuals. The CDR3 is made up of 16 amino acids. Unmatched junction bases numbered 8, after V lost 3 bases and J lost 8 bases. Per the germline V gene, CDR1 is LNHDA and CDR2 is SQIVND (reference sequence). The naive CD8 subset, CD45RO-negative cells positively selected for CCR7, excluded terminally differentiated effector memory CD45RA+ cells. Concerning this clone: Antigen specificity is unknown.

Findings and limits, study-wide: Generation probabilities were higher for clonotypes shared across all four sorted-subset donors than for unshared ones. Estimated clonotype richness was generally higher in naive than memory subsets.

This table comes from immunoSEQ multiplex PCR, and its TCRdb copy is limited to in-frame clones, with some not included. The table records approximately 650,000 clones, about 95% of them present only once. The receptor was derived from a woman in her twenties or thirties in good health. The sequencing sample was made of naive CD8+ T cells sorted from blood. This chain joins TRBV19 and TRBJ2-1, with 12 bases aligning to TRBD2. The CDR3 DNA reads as TGTGCCAGTAGTATCGACCTAGCGGGAGGGCCCCATGAGCAGTTCTTC. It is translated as CASSIDLAGGPHEQFF.